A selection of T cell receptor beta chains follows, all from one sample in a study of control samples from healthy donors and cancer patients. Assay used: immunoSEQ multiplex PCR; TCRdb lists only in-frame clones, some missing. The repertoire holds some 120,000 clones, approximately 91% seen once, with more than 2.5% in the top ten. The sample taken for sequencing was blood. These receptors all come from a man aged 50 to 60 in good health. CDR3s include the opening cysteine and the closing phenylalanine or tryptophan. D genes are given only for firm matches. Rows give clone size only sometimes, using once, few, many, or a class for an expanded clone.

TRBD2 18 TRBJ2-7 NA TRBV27 CASSSRFTRRGVNYEQYF
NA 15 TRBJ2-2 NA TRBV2 CASSEVTNRAGELFF
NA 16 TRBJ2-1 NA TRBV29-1 CSVGGADRSSYNEQFF
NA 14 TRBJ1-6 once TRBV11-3 CASSLGEGFSPLHF
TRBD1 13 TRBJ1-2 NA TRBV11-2 CATHQGQSTGYTF
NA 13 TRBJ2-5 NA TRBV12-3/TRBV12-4 CASSFSVRETQYF
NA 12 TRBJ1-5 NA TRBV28 CASNPDSQKQHF
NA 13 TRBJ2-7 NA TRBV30 CAGGAGSSYEQYF
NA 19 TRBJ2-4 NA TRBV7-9 CASSPASPRDLHAGNIQYF
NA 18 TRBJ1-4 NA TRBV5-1 CASSLAVMDFATNEKLFF
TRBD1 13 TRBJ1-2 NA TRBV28 CASSLGQGDGYTF
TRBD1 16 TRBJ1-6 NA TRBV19 CASSRVTDRVDSPLHF
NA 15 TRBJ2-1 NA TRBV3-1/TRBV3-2 CASSPHQGGYNEQFF
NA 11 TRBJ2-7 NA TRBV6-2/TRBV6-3 CASSPAHEQYF
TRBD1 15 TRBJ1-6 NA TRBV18 CASSHGTGGGSPLHF
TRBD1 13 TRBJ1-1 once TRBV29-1 CSARQGVNTEAFF
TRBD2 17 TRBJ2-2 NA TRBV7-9 CASSLTFSGENTGELFF
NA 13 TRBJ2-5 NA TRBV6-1 CASSTGLEETQYF
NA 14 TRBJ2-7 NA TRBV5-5 CASSIGILGYEQYF
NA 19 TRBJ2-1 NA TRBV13 CASSLFAGQLKGNYNEQFF
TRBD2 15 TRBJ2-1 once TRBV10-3 CAISELAGGQNEQFF
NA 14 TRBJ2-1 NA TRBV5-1 CASSLVFSVNEQFF
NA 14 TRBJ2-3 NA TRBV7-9 CASSHMLPADTQYF
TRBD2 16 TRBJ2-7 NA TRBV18 CASSQNTVGLAYEQYF
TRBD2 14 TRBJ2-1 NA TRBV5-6 CASSPRDYDNEQFF
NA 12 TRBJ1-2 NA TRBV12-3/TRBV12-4 CASSPSGYGYTF